This T cell receptor (beta chain) was recovered during a study of OX40 agonist ivuxolimab in advanced cancers. In the study overall: Patients enrolled in dose escalation were diagnosed with hepatocellular carcinoma, melanoma, renal cell or head and neck cancer.

CDR1 is MNHEY and CDR2 is SMNVEV in the germline V gene (reference sequence). Trimming took 2 bases from V and 6 from J, leaving 13 bases between them. This CDR3 has 14 residues. Overall study findings and caveats: With doses of 0.1 to 3.0 mg/kg, CD4+ and CD8+ blood T cells had undergone clonal expansion by week 6.

Remarks on this clone: Its target is not known.

The repertoire was sequenced with immunoSEQ multiplex PCR; TCRdb's copy has only in-frame clones and lacks some. The data show roughly 74,000 clones, 85% to 95% seen once. Blood samples were obtained at baseline, cycle 4 day 1, and cycle 7 day 1. This receptor was obtained from an adult with an advanced solid tumor such as melanoma, head and neck, liver or kidney cancer. The J gene is TRBJ1-1, the V gene TRBV27; D uncertain. The input for sequencing was CD4+ or CD8+ T cells sorted from blood, taken in a trial of the OX40 agonist ivuxolimab. The CDR3, as DNA: TGTGCCAGCAGTTTAATCCCGGATCAATCTGAAGCTTTCTTT. Its protein product is CASSLIPDQSEAFF.